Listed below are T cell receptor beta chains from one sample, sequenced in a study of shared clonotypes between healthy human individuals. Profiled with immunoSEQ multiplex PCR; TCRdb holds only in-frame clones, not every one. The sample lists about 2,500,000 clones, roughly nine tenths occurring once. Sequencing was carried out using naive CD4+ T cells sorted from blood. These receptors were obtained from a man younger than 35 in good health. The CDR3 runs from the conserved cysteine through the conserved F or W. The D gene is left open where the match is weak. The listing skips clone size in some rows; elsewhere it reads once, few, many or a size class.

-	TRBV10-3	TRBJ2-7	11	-	CAISGGNEQYF	TGTGCCATCAGTGGGGGAAACGAGCAGTACTTC
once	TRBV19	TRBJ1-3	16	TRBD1	CASSTVGTGPGNTIYF	TGTGCCAGTAGTACCGTGGGGACAGGGCCTGGAAACACCATATATTTT
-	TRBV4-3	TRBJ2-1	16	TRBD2	CASSQGDGRAENEQFF	TGCGCCAGCAGCCAAGGGGACGGGAGGGCCGAAAATGAGCAGTTCTTC
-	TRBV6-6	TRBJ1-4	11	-	CASLWGEKLFF	TGTGCCAGCCTATGGGGTGAAAAACTGTTTTTT
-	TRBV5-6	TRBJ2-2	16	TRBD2	CASRKGLAGVTGELFF	TGTGCCAGCAGAAAGGGACTAGCGGGAGTTACCGGGGAGCTGTTTTTT
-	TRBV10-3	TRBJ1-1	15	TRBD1	CAIRPGQAYYTEAFF	TGTGCCATCAGACCTGGACAGGCCTACTACACTGAAGCTTTCTTT
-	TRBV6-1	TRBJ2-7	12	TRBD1	CASNWDRGEQYF	TGTGCCAGCAATTGGGACAGGGGCGAGCAGTACTTC
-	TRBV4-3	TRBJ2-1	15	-	CASSQGLGVYNEQFF	TGCGCCAGCAGCCAAGGGCTAGGGGTCTACAATGAGCAGTTCTTC
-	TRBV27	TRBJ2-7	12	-	CASSLFGQAQYF	TGTGCCAGCAGTTTATTCGGGCAGGCGCAGTACTTC
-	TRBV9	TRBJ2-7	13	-	CASSSSDYYEQYF	TGTGCCAGCAGCTCCTCCGACTACTACGAGCAGTACTTC
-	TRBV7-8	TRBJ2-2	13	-	CASSLPYRGELFF	TGTGCCAGCAGCTTACCTTACCGCGGGGAGCTGTTTTTT
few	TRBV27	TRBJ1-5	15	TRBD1	CASSPHRGPVEPQHF	TGTGCCAGCAGTCCCCACAGGGGGCCCGTTGAGCCCCAGCATTTT
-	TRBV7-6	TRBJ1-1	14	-	CASSLPGLRTEAFF	TGTGCCAGCAGCTTACCAGGGCTGCGCACTGAAGCTTTCTTT
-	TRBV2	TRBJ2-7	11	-	CASSSNYEQYF	TGTGCCAGCAGCAGTAACTACGAGCAGTACTTC
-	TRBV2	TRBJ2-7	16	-	CASKAESLALRSEQYF	TGTGCCAGCAAGGCGGAGTCGCTGGCCTTACGGAGCGAGCAGTACTTC
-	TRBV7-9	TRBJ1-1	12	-	CASSPRNTEAFF	TGTGCCAGCAGCCCCAGGAACACTGAAGCTTTCTTT
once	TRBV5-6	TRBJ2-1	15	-	CASSLPPGISDEQFF	TGTGCCAGCAGCTTGCCCCCGGGGATAAGTGATGAGCAGTTCTTC
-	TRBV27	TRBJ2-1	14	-	CASSLAISYNEQFF	TGTGCCAGCAGTCTAGCGATTTCCTACAATGAGCAGTTCTTC
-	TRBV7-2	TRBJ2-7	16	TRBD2	CASSLVSGGGTYEQYF	TGTGCCAGCAGCTTAGTTAGCGGGGGGGGCACCTACGAGCAGTACTTC
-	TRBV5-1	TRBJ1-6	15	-	CASSLARAENSPLHF	TGCGCCAGCAGCTTGGCGAGGGCGGAGAATTCACCCCTCCACTTT
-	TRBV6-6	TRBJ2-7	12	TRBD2	CASKAGAYEQYF	TGTGCCAGCAAGGCGGGGGCCTACGAGCAGTACTTC
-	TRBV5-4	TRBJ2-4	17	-	CASSLAVGGLAKNIQYF	TGTGCCAGCAGCTTGGCGGTCGGGGGATTAGCCAAAAACATTCAGTACTTC
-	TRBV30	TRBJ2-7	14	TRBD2	CAWIHRGGALEQYF	TGTGCCTGGATCCACCGCGGGGGGGCCTTAGAGCAGTACTTC
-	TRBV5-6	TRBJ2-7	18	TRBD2	CASRAPGLAGQEGNEQYF	TGTGCCAGCAGAGCACCGGGACTAGCGGGCCAAGAAGGTAACGAGCAGTACTTC
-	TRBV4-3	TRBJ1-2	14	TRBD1	CASSQGQGIGGYTF	TGCGCCAGCAGCCAGGGACAGGGGATTGGCGGCTACACCTTC
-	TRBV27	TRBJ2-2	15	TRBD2	CATNPFGEGTGELFF	TGTGCCACCAACCCTTTCGGGGAGGGCACCGGGGAGCTGTTTTTT
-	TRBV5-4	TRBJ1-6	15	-	CASSDGTGPNSPLHF	TGTGCCAGCAGCGATGGGACGGGACCAAATTCACCCCTCCACTTT
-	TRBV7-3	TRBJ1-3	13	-	CASSFKPGDTIYF	TGTGCCAGCAGCTTTAAGCCAGGGGACACCATATATTTT
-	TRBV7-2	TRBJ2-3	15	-	CASSIRDTSTDTQYF	TGTGCCAGCAGTATTCGGGACACCTCCACAGATACGCAGTATTTT
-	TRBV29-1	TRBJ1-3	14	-	CSVLDANSGNTIYF	TGCAGCGTTCTGGATGCAAACTCTGGAAACACCATATATTTT
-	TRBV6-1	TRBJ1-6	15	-	CASSSLSSYNSPLHF	TGTGCCAGCAGTTCCTTAAGCTCCTATAATTCACCCCTCCACTTT
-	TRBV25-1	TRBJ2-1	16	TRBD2	CASSEGIAGGYNEQFF	TGTGCCAGCAGTGAAGGGATAGCGGGAGGGTACAATGAGCAGTTCTTC